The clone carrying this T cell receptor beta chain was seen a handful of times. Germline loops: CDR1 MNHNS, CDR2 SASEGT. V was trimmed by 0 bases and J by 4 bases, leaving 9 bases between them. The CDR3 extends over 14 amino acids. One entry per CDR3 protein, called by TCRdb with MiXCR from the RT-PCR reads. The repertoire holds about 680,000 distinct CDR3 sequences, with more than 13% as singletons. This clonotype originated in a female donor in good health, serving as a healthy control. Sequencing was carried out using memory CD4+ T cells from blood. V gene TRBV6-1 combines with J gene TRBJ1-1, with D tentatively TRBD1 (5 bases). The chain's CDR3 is CASSEAGGGTEAFF. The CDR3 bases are TGTGCCAGCAGTGAAGCTGGGGGAGGCACTGAAGCTTTCTTT.